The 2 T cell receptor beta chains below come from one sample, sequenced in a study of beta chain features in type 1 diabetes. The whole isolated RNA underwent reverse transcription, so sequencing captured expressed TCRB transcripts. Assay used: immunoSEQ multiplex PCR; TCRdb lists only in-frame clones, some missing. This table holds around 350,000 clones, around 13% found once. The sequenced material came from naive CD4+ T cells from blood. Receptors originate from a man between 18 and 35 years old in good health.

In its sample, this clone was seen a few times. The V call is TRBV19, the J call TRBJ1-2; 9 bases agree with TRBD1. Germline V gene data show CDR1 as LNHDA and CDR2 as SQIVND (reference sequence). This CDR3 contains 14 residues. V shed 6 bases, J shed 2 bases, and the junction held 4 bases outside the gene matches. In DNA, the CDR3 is TGTGCCAGTAGCTCACAGGGGGCGAACTATGGCTACACCTTC. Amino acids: CASSSQGANYGYTF.

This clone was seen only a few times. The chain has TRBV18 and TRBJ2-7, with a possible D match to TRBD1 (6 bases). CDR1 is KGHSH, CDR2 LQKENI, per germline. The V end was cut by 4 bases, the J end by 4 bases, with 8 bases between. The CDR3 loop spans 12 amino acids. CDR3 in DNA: TGTGCCAGCTCACTCACAGGGTACGAGCAGTACTTC. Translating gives CASSLTGYEQYF. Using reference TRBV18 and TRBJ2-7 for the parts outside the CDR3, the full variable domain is NAGVMQNPRHLVRRRGQEARLRCSPMKGHSHVYWYRQLPEEGLKFMVYLQKENIIDESGMPKERFSAEFPKEGPSILRIQQVVRGDSAAYFCASSLTGYEQYFGPGTRLTVT.